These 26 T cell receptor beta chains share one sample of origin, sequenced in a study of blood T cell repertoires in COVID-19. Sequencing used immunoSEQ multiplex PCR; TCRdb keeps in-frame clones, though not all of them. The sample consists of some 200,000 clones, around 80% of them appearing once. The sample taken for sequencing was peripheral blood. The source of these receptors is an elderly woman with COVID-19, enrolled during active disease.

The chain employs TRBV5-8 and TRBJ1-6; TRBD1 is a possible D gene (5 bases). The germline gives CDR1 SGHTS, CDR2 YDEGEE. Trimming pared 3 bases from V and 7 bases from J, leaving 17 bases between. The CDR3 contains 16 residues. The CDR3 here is CASSSSQQGRNSPLHF. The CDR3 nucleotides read TGTGCCAGCAGCTCATCCCAGCAGGGCAGGAATTCACCCCTCCACTTT.

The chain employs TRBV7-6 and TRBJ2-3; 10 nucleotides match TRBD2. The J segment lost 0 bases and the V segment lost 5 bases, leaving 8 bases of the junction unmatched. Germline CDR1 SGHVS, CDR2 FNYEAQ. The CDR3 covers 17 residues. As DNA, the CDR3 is TGTGCCAGCAGCAATCCTACTAGCGGGACGAGCACAGATACGCAGTATTTT. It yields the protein CASSNPTSGTSTDTQYF.

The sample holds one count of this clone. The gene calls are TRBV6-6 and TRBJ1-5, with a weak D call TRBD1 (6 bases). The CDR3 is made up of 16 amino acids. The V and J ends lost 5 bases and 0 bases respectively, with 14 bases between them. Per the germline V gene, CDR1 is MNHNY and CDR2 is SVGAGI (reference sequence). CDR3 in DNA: TGTGCCAGCAGTCGGGGGCGGCGGAATAGCAATCAGCCCCAGCATTTT. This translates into CASSRGRRNSNQPQHF.

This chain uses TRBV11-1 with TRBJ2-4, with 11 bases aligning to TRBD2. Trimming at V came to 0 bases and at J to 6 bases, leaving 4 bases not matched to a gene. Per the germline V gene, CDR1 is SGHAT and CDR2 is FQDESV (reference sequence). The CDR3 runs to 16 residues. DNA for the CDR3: TGTGCCAGCAGCTTAGCTGGGACTAGCGGTTTAAACATTCAGTACTTC. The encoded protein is CASSLAGTSGLNIQYF.

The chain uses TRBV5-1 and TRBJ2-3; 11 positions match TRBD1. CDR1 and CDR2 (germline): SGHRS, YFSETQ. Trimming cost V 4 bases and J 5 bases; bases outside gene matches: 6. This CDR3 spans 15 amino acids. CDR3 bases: TGCGCCAGCAGCCACTCCGGGACAGGGGGAGATACGCAGTATTTT. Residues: CASSHSGTGGDTQYF.

Written as DNA, the CDR3 is TGTGCCAGCAGCCAACACAGACTAGGAATCACCGGGGAGCTGTTTTTT. Protein: CASSQHRLGITGELFF. This chain joins TRBV4-2 and TRBJ2-2, with D possibly being TRBD2 (6 bases). Germline V gene data show CDR1 as LGHNA and CDR2 as YNFKEQ. This CDR3 is built from 16 residues. Trimming removed 2 bases at V and 4 bases at J, with 14 bases between.

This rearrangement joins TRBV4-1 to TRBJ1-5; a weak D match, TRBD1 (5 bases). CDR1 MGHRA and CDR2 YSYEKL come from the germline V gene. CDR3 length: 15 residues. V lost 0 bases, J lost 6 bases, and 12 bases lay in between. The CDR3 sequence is CASSQEGKRGQPQHF. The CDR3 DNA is TGCGCCAGCAGCCAAGAGGGGAAAAGGGGTCAGCCCCAGCATTTT.

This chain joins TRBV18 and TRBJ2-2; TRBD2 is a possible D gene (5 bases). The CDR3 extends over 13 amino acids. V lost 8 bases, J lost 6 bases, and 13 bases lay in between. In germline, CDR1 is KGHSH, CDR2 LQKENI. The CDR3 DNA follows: TGTGCCAGCCGAAGGACTCAGGCCGGGGAGCTGTTTTTT. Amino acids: CASRRTQAGELFF.

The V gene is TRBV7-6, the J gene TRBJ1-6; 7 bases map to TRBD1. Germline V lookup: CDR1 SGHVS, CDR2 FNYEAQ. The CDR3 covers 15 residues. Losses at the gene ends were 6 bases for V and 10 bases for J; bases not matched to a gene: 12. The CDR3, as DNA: TGTGCCAGCAGGCGACAGGGCACCTGGGGGTCACCCCTCCACTTT. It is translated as CASRRQGTWGSPLHF.

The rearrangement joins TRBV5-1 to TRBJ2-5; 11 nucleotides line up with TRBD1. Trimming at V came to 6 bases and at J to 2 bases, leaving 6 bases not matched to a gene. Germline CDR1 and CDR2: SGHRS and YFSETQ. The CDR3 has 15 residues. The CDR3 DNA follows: TGCGCCAGCACCGGGACAGGGGGTCGTCAAGAGACCCAGTACTTC. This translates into CASTGTGGRQETQYF.

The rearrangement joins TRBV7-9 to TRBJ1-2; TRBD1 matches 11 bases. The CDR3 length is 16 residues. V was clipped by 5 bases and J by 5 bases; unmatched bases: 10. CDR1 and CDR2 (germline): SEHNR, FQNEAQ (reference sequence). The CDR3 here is CASSTPGQGAKYGYTF. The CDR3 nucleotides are TGTGCCAGCAGCACACCCGGACAGGGGGCCAAATATGGCTACACCTTC.

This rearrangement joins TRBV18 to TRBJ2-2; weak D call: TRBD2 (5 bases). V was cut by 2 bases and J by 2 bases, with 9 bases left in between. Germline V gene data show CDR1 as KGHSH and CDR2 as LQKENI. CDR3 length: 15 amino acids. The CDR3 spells CASSPVGVNTGELFF. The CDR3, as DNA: TGTGCCAGCTCACCAGTCGGGGTTAACACCGGGGAGCTGTTTTTT.

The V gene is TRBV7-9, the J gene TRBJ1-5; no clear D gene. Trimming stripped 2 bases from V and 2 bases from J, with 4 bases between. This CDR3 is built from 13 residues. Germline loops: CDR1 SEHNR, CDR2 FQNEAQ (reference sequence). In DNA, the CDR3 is TGTGCCAGCAGCTTACAGGGCAATCAGCCCCAGCATTTT. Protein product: CASSLQGNQPQHF.

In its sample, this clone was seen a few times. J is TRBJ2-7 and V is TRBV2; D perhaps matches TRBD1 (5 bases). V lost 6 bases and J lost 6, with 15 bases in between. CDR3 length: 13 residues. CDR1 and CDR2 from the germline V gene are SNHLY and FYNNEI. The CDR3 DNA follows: TGTGCCAGCAGCCCGGAAACAGGTTCCGAGCAGTACTTC. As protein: CASSPETGSEQYF.

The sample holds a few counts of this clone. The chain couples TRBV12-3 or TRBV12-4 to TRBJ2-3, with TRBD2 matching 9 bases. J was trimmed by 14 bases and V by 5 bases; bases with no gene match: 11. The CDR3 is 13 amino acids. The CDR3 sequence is CASSLAGGLARYF. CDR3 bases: TGTGCCAGCAGTCTTGCGGGTGGACTAGCGAGGTATTTT.

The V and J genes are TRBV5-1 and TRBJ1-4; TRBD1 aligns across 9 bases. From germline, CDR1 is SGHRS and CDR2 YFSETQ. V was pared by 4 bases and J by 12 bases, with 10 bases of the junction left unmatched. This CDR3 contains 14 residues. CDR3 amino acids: CASSPGTGLGELFF. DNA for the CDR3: TGCGCCAGCAGCCCCGGGACAGGGTTAGGTGAACTGTTTTTT.

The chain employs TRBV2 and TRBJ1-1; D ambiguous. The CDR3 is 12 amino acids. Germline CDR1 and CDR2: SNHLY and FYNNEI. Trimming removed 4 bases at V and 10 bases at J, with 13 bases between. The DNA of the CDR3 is TGTGCCAGCAGTGCCGACACCGCTCGAGCTTTCTTT. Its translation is CASSADTARAFF.

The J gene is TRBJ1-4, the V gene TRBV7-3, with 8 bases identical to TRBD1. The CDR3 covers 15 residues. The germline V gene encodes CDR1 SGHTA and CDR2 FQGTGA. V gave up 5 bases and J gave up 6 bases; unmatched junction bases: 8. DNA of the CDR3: TGTGCCAGCAGCCAGGGGGCGGGGCCTTATGAAAAACTGTTTTTT. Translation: CASSQGAGPYEKLFF.

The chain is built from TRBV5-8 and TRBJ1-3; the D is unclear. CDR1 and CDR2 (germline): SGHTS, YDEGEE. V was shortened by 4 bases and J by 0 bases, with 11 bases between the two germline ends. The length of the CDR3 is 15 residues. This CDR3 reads CASSRPQSSGNTIYF. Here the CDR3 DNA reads TGTGCCAGCAGCCGACCACAGAGCTCTGGAAACACCATATATTTT.

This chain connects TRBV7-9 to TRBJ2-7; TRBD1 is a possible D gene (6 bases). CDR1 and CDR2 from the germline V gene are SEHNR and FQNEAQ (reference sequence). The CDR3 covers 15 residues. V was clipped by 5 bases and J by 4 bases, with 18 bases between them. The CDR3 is CASSQRIQQGYEQYF. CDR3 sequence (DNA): TGTGCCAGCAGCCAACGAATCCAACAGGGTTACGAGCAGTACTTC.

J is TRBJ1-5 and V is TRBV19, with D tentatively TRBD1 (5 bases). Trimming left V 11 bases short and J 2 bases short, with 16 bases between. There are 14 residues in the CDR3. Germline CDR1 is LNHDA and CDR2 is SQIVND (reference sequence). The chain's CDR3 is CASGRGQGNQPQHF. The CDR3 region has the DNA TGTGCCTCCGGGAGGGGCCAAGGCAATCAGCCCCAGCATTTT.

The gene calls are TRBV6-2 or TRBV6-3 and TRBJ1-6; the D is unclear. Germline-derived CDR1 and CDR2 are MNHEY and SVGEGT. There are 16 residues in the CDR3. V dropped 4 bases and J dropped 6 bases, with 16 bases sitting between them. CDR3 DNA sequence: TGTGCCAGCAGTTTATCGGCCGGGGTTGGTAATTCACCCCTCCACTTT. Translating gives CASSLSAGVGNSPLHF.

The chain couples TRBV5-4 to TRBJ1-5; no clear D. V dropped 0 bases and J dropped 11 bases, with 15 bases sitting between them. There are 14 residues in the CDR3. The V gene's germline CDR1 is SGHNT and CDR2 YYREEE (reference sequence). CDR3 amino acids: CASSLEGGRGTQHF. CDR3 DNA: TGTGCCAGCAGCTTGGAGGGTGGGAGAGGGACCCAGCATTTT.

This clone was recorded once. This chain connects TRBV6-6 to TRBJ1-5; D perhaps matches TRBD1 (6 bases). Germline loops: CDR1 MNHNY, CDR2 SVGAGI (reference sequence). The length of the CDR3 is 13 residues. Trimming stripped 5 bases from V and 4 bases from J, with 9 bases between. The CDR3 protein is CASSAQGNQPQHF. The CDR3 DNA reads TGTGCCAGCAGTGCCCAGGGGAATCAGCCCCAGCATTTT.

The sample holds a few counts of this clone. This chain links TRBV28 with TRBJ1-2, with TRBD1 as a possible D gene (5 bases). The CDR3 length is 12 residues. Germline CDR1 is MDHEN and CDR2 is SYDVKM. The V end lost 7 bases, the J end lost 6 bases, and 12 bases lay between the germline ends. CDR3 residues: CASTLGADGYTF. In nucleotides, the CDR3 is TGTGCCAGCACCCTTGGGGCAGATGGCTACACCTTC.

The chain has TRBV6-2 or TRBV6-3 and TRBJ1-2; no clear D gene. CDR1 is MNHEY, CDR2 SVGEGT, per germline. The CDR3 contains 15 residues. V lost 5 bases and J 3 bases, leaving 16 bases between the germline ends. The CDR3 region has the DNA TGTGCCAGCAGTCAACGCCCCCGGGTCGACTATGGCTACACCTTC. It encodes CASSQRPRVDYGYTF.